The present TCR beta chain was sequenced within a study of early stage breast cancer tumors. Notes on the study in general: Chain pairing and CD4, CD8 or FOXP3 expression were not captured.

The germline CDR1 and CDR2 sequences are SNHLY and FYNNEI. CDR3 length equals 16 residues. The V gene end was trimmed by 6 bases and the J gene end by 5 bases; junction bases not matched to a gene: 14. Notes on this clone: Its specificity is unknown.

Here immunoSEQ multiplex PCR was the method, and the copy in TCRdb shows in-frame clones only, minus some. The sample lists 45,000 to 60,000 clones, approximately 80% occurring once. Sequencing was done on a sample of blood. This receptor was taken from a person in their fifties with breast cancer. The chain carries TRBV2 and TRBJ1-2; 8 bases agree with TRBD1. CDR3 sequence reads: CASSQTTGVVRYGYTF. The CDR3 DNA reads TGTGCCAGCAGCCAAACGACAGGGGTGGTCAGGTATGGCTACACCTTC.